This entry is about one T cell receptor (beta chain). V was clipped by 2 bases and J by 0 bases, with 9 bases between them. The CDR3 spans 15 residues. From germline, CDR1 is LNHDA and CDR2 SQIVND (reference sequence). Profiled with immunoSEQ multiplex PCR; TCRdb holds only in-frame clones, not every one. The sample yields around 19,000 clones, approximately 39% seen once. Sorted after the reaction were proliferating CFSE-low CD3+CD4+ and CD3+CD8+ responders. The data originate from a study of graft-versus-host responses after intestinal transplantation. This chain joins TRBV19 and TRBJ2-3, with unresolved D. Material: alloreactive CD4+ T cells from a mixed lymphocyte reaction culture, obtained before transplantation. Subset of the sample: CFSE-low proliferating T cells sorted from approximately 6-day pre-transplant mixed lymphocyte reaction (GvH or HvG direction). The clonotype originates from a human patient who was an organ donor for intestinal transplantation. Here the CDR3 DNA reads TGTGCCAGTAGTATAAATCCGGGTAGCACAGATACGCAGTATTTT. Translating it yields CASSINPGSTDTQYF.